The text below deals with one TCR beta chain. Antigen unknown. There are 15 residues in the CDR3. The V end was cut by 3 bases, the J end by 4 bases, with 16 bases between. This sample was taken from a study of cytomegalovirus exposure and HLA in healthy donors. Primers: 60 Vbeta forward and 13 Jbeta reverse. This table comes from immunoSEQ multiplex PCR, and its TCRdb copy is limited to in-frame clones, with some not included. Of over 150,000 clones listed, around 80% are singletons. General study findings and limits: Association of a missense DCLRE1C variant with TCR beta V- and J-gene trimming was reported in a later analysis. Cytomegalovirus association was listed for roughly 160 TCR beta chains. In a later analysis, at a false discovery rate of 0.05, about 17,000 TCR beta sequences matched HLA alleles.

The origin of this receptor is a man aged 35 to 55 in good health and CMV-seronegative. The sample was PBMCs. The rearrangement uses TRBV5-3 and TRBJ1-1; TRBD1 is a possible D gene (6 bases). TRBV5-3 is placed among ORFs of uncertain function. The CDR3 DNA is TGTGCCAGAAGCTACCCCACAGGGCTGGGCACTGAAGCTTTCTTT. Protein sequence: CARSYPTGLGTEAFF.